This TCR beta chain comes out of a study of blood T cell repertoires in COVID-19. Background on the study: The United States, Italy and Spain provided the acute and convalescent COVID-19 samples. Nucleic acid was either cDNA or gDNA, and it came from T cells, B-cell-depleted T cells, or PBMCs.

The method was immunoSEQ multiplex PCR; TCRdb's version includes in-frame clones alone and lacks a portion of them. Altogether 85,000 to 90,000 clones are present, about 88% being singletons, with the ten largest covering about 1.2%. Germline values: CDR1 SGHDT, CDR2 YYEEEE. CDR3 size: 14 residues. Trimming stripped 2 bases from V and 14 bases from J, with 22 bases between. The receptor was isolated from an older man with active or convalescent COVID-19. The chain has TRBV5-6 and TRBJ1-1, with TRBD1 as a possible D gene (5 bases). Sequenced sample: peripheral blood. The CDR3 DNA sequence: TGTGCCAGCAGCTTTTCGGGGATCCCCGGGGGAGTGTTCTTT. It specifies CASSFSGIPGGVFF.